A single sample gave rise to the 26 T cell receptor beta chains below, sequenced in a study of T cell responses to AZD1222 COVID-19 vaccine. Generated by immunoSEQ multiplex PCR, the TCRdb table keeps only in-frame clones and is missing some. The table has about 130,000 clones, over 75% seen once. The sequencing here drew on peripheral blood, taken 28 days after the second AZD1222 dose. Every receptor here comes from an adult who received the AZD1222 COVID-19 vaccine.

The gene calls are TRBV6-5 and TRBJ1-5; 10 positions match TRBD1. The CDR3 spans 14 residues. V shed 4 bases and J 6 bases; nucleotides not matched to a gene: 3. Germline CDR1 MNHEY, CDR2 SVGAGI. In DNA form, the CDR3 reads TGTGCCAGCAGTTCCAGGACAGGGGGTCAGCCCCAGCATTTT. It is translated as CASSSRTGGQPQHF.

The V and J genes are TRBV4-2 and TRBJ1-5; 7 nucleotides agree with TRBD1. Germline values: CDR1 LGHNA, CDR2 YNFKEQ. The CDR3 length is 15 residues. The J segment lost 9 bases and the V segment lost 2 bases, leaving 10 bases of the junction unmatched. The DNA for the CDR3 is TGTGCCAGCAGCCAATCCGACAGGGCGATTGGGCCCCAGCATTTT. The encoded protein is CASSQSDRAIGPQHF.

The V gene is TRBV10-3, the J gene TRBJ2-1; D ambiguous. The CDR3 runs 15 residues. CDR1 is ENHRY and CDR2 is SYGVKD in the germline V gene. V dropped 4 bases and J dropped 0 bases, with 10 bases sitting between them. The CDR3 DNA reads TGTGCCATCAGTGGGTGGGGAAGCTCCTACAATGAGCAGTTCTTC. This codes for CAISGWGSSYNEQFF.

The chain recombines TRBV28 with TRBJ2-3; D unresolved. The germline gives CDR1 MDHEN, CDR2 SYDVKM. Trimming stripped 5 bases from V and 1 base from J, with 10 bases between. This CDR3 spans 14 amino acids. The chain's CDR3 is CASSPIMRTDTQYF. The CDR3 nucleotides read TGTGCCAGCAGTCCCATAATGCGCACAGATACGCAGTATTTT.

The chain combines TRBV3-1 (or the pseudogene TRBV3-2) with TRBJ2-6, with D perhaps matching TRBD2 (6 bases). The V gene's germline CDR1 is LGHDT and CDR2 YNNKEL (reference sequence). CDR3 length: 19 residues. V lost 4 bases, J lost 4 bases, and 23 bases lay in between. The CDR3 DNA sequence: TGTGCCAGCAGCCTGTCTTTAGCGGAAAGAAGAGCAGGGGCCAACGTCCTGACTTTC. It encodes CASSLSLAERRAGANVLTF.

The chain links TRBV6-2 or TRBV6-3 to TRBJ1-2; tentatively, D is TRBD1 (6 bases). Between the trimmed V and J ends, which lost 2 bases and 6 bases, there was a span of 16 bases. Germline values: CDR1 MNHEY, CDR2 SVGEGT. The CDR3 totals 15 residues. CDR3 region: CASSYQAGDINGYTF. The CDR3 DNA is TGTGCCAGCAGTTACCAGGCAGGGGATATCAATGGCTACACCTTC.

V and J are TRBV19 and TRBJ1-5; 8 positions agree with TRBD1. The CDR3 extends over 14 amino acids. The J segment lost 4 bases and the V segment lost 4 bases, leaving 3 bases of the junction unmatched. Germline loops: CDR1 LNHDA, CDR2 SQIVND (reference sequence). CDR3: CASSRDRSNQPQHF. The CDR3 region has the DNA TGTGCCAGTAGTAGGGACAGGTCGAATCAGCCCCAGCATTTT.

This rearrangement joins TRBV19 to TRBJ2-1; the D is unclear. V dropped 8 bases and J dropped 9 bases, with 17 bases sitting between them. In germline, CDR1 is LNHDA, CDR2 SQIVND (reference sequence). The CDR3 extends over 13 amino acids. CDR3 in amino acids: CASGASRSTEQFF. DNA for the CDR3: TGTGCCAGTGGAGCGAGTCGGAGTACTGAGCAGTTCTTC.

This clone showed up just a few times. The genes are TRBV11-1 and TRBJ1-1; 9 positions agree with TRBD1. V dropped 5 bases and J dropped 1; count of bases not matched to a gene: 5. This CDR3 region has 15 residues. Germline CDR1 reads SGHAT; CDR2 reads FQDESV (reference sequence). CDR3: CASSDRDRENTEAFF. The CDR3 DNA sequence: TGTGCCAGCAGCGACCGGGACAGGGAGAACACTGAAGCTTTCTTT.

The rearrangement links TRBV7-2 to TRBJ1-2, with 7 bases identical to TRBD1. V was clipped by 1 base and J by 4 bases; unmatched bases: 3. Germline values: CDR1 SGHTA, CDR2 FQGNSA. The CDR3 consists of 14 residues. The CDR3 coding sequence is TGTGCCAGCAGCTTAGAAGGGACAGTCTATGGCTACACCTTC. This sequence encodes CASSLEGTVYGYTF.

This chain joins TRBV30 and TRBJ2-1; D call uncertain. V lost 0 bases and J 9 bases, leaving 12 bases between the germline ends. The CDR3 runs to 13 residues. Germline-derived CDR1 and CDR2 are GTSNPN and SVGIG (reference sequence). In DNA, the CDR3 is TGTGCCTGGAGTGTACAAGAGGTGGGTGAGCAGTTCTTC. Residues: CAWSVQEVGEQFF.

The gene calls are TRBV3-1 (or the pseudogene TRBV3-2) and TRBJ2-5; 9 bases are shared with TRBD2. This CDR3 contains 17 residues. CDR1 is LGHDT and CDR2 is YNNKEL in the germline V gene (reference sequence). With 4 bases clipped from V and 2 bases from J, the junction kept 11 bases outside the gene matches. Written as DNA, the CDR3 is TGTGCCAGCAGCCGGATGGGGCTAGCGGGGATTCAAGAGACCCAGTACTTC. Translation: CASSRMGLAGIQETQYF.

The chain carries TRBV5-4 and TRBJ2-2; TRBD1 aligns across 7 bases. The length of the CDR3 is 15 residues. Germline loops: CDR1 SGHNT, CDR2 YYREEE (reference sequence). J gave up 2 bases and V 6 bases, and 7 bases lay outside the gene matches. Written as DNA, the CDR3 is TGTGCCAGCAAAATGGACAGGTTAAACACCGGGGAGCTGTTTTTT. It yields the protein CASKMDRLNTGELFF. Drawing the rest from reference TRBV5-4 and TRBJ2-2, the complete variable domain is ETGVTQSPTHLIKTRGQQVTLRCSSQSGHNTVSWYQQALGQGPQFIFQYYREEENGRGNFPPRFSGLQFPNYSSELNVNALELDDSALYLCASKMDRLNTGELFFGEGSRLTVL.

The rearrangement uses TRBV19 and TRBJ2-3; TRBD1 might be the D (6 bases). Germline V gene sequence: CDR1 LNHDA, CDR2 SQIVND (reference sequence). The CDR3 has 15 residues. The V and J ends lost 4 bases and 1 base respectively, with 12 bases between them. CDR3 DNA sequence: TGTGCCAGTAGTAATCGGGCAGGGGGCACAGATACGCAGTATTTT. Translation: CASSNRAGGTDTQYF.

This chain connects TRBV3-1 (or the pseudogene TRBV3-2) to TRBJ2-3; 7 bases map to TRBD2. Trimming at V came to 4 bases and at J to 4 bases, leaving 8 bases not matched to a gene. CDR3 length: 15 residues. The V gene's germline CDR1 is LGHDT and CDR2 YNNKEL (reference sequence). DNA of the CDR3: TGTGCCAGCAGCCCTAGGCGGGAGCGGGCAGATACGCAGTATTTT. Its translation is CASSPRRERADTQYF.

The chain carries TRBV5-8 and TRBJ1-1; possible D gene TRBD1, 6 bases. The CDR3 length is 13 residues. Germline V gene sequence: CDR1 SGHTS, CDR2 YDEGEE. V was shortened by 3 bases and J by 6 bases, with 12 bases between the two germline ends. The CDR3 nucleotides are TGTGCCAGCAGCTCAGACAGGTCCCCTGAAGCTTTCTTT. It encodes CASSSDRSPEAFF.

This chain uses TRBV2 with TRBJ1-3, with TRBD1 as a possible D gene (5 bases). This CDR3 spans 14 amino acids. With 4 bases removed from V and 2 bases from J, the gap between germline ends came to 9 bases. From germline, CDR1 is SNHLY and CDR2 FYNNEI. In DNA, the CDR3 is TGTGCCAGCAGTGGGGCGGGGGCTGGAAACACCATATATTTT. This sequence encodes CASSGAGAGNTIYF.

A note on this clone: In the same sample, other DNA sequences code for this CDR3. V is TRBV3-1 (or the pseudogene TRBV3-2) and J is TRBJ1-5, with a tentative D call TRBD1 (5 bases). Between the trimmed V and J ends, which lost 3 bases and 9 bases, there was a span of 6 bases. Germline V gene data show CDR1 as LGHDT and CDR2 as YNNKEL (reference sequence). The CDR3 consists of 11 residues. In DNA, the CDR3 is TGTGCCAGCAGCCAGGGGGGGCCCCAGCATTTT. Amino acid sequence: CASSQGGPQHF.

This sequence joins TRBV9 and TRBJ2-7; 7 bases agree with TRBD1. V shed 5 bases and J 0 bases; nucleotides not matched to a gene: 11. Germline CDR1 and CDR2: SGDLS and YYNGEE. The CDR3 sequence is 16 residues long. CDR3: CASSEDFGTDSYEQYF. DNA of the CDR3: TGTGCCAGCAGTGAGGATTTTGGGACAGACTCCTACGAGCAGTACTTC.

This clone was observed a single time. The chain recombines TRBV28 with TRBJ2-2, with a weak D call TRBD2 (6 bases). The CDR3 spans 15 residues. Germline V gene lookup returns CDR1 MDHEN and CDR2 SYDVKM. V was trimmed by 3 bases and J by 0 bases, leaving 8 bases between them. The DNA of the CDR3 is TGTGCCAGCAGTTTGCGGGGTACGAACACCGGGGAGCTGTTTTTT. Its translation: CASSLRGTNTGELFF.

The rearrangement joins TRBV3-1 (or the pseudogene TRBV3-2) to TRBJ1-5; perhaps TRBD1 as D (6 bases). Trimming stripped 0 bases from V and 2 bases from J, with 14 bases between. CDR1 and CDR2 from the germline V gene are LGHDT and YNNKEL (reference sequence). CDR3 length: 17 amino acids. The CDR3 nucleotides read TGTGCCAGCAGCCAAGAACCGCCCAGGGGTGGCAATCAGCCCCAGCATTTT. The encoded protein is CASSQEPPRGGNQPQHF.

This clone was seen a single time. V gene TRBV7-2 combines with J gene TRBJ1-6; D not certain. The CDR3 extends over 12 amino acids. The germline V gene encodes CDR1 SGHTA and CDR2 FQGNSA. Trimming left V 5 bases short and J 11 bases short, with 10 bases between. The CDR3, as DNA: TGTGCCAGCAGCCCGGACCTCACACCCCTCCACTTT. Its protein product is CASSPDLTPLHF.

The chain recombines TRBV30 with TRBJ1-2; D is uncertain. The length of the CDR3 is 13 residues. Germline V gene lookup returns CDR1 GTSNPN and CDR2 SVGIG (reference sequence). V shed 3 bases and J shed 8 bases, with 16 bases lying between them. The CDR3 protein is CAWSRLVSNGYTF. The CDR3 DNA reads as TGTGCCTGGAGCCGACTCGTGAGTAACGGCTACACCTTC.

The rearrangement links TRBV20-1 to TRBJ2-5; perhaps D is TRBD1 or TRBD2 (6 bases each). This CDR3 is 16 amino acids long. V lost 3 bases to trimming and J lost 5 bases, with 22 bases between them. From germline, CDR1 is DFQATT and CDR2 SNEGSKA (reference sequence). As DNA, the CDR3 is TGCAGTGCTAGTGTTTCGGGGGCTAGTGGTTACGAGACCCAGTACTTC. Translated, it gives CSASVSGASGYETQYF.

This clone was seen only a few times. The chain is built from TRBV5-6 and TRBJ1-1; weak D call: TRBD1 (6 bases). The CDR3 consists of 16 residues. The germline CDR1 and CDR2 sequences are SGHDT and YYEEEE. With 2 bases removed from V and 3 bases from J, the gap between germline ends came to 17 bases. For the CDR3, the DNA is TGTGCCAGCAGCTTCCCTCGGGGGGGCTTCGACACTGAAGCTTTCTTT. The encoded protein is CASSFPRGGFDTEAFF. Complete variable domain (other parts from reference TRBV5-6 and TRBJ1-1): DAGVTQSPTHLIKTRGQQVTLRCSPKSGHDTVSWYQQALGQGPQFIFQYYEEEERQRGNFPDRFSGHQFPNYSSELNVNALLLGDSALYLCASSFPRGGFDTEAFFGQGTRLTVV.

The chain is built from TRBV4-2 and TRBJ1-5, with D possibly matching TRBD1 (5 bases). V lost 3 bases and J 7 bases, leaving 10 bases between the germline ends. This CDR3 contains 13 residues. CDR1 is LGHNA and CDR2 is YNFKEQ in the germline V gene. CDR3: CASSQGGGQPQHF. The DNA for the CDR3 is TGTGCCAGCAGCCAGGGGGGGGGACAGCCCCAGCATTTT.